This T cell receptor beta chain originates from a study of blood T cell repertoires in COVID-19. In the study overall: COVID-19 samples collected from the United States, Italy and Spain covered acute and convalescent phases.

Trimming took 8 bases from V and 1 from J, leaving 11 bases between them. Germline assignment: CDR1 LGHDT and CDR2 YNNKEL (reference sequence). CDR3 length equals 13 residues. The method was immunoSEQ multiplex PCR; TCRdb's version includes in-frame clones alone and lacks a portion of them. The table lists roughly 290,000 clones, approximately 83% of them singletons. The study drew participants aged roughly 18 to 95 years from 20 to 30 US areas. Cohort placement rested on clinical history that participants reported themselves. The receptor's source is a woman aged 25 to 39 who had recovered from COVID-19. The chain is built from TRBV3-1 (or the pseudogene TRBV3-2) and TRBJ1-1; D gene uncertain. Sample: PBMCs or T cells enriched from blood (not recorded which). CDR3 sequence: CASVAAPNTEAFF. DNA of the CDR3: TGTGCCAGCGTAGCGGCCCCGAACACTGAAGCTTTCTTT.